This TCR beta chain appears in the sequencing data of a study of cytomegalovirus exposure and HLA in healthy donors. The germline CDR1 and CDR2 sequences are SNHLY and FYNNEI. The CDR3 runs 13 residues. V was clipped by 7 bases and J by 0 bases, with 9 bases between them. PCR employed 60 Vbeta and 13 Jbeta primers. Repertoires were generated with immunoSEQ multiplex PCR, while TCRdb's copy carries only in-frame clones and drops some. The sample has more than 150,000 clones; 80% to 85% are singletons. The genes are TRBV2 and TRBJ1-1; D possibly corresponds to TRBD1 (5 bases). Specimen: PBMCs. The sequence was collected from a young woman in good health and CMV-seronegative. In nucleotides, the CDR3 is TGTGCCAGCACCGACAGCATGAACACTGAAGCTTTCTTT. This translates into CASTDSMNTEAFF.